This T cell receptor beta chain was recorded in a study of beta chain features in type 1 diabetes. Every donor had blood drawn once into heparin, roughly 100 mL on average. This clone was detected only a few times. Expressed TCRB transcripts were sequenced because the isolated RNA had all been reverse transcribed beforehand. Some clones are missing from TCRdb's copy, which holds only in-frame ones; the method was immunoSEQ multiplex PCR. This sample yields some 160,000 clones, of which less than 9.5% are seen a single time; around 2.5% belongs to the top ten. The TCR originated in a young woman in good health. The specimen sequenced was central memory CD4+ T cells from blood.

CDR3 DNA sequence: TGTGCCAGCAGCCATCAGTATCGGGACTACGAGCAGTACTTC. Its protein is CASSHQYRDYEQYF. This sequence joins TRBV14 and TRBJ2-7, with a weak D call TRBD2 (5 bases). V lost 3 bases, J lost 3 bases, and 12 bases lay in between. The CDR3 extends over 14 amino acids. Germline CDR1 SGHDN, CDR2 FVKESK.